This T cell receptor beta chain was sequenced during a study of cytomegalovirus exposure and HLA in healthy donors. Method: immunoSEQ multiplex PCR; TCRdb's copy keeps in-frame clones and lacks some. Among 100,000 to 150,000 clones listed, around 94% were seen once. Overall study results and limits: Listed as cytomegalovirus-associated were 150 or so TCR beta chains.

Comments on this clone: What it binds is unknown.

V was pared by 5 bases and J by 4 bases, with 15 bases between. CDR1 and CDR2 (germline): LNHDA, SQIVND (reference sequence). The length of the CDR3 is 15 residues. The sequenced sample consisted of PBMCs. The TCR comes from a young woman in good health and CMV-seronegative. The chain combines TRBV19 with TRBJ1-3; no reliable D call. CDR3 nucleotides: TGTGCCAGTAGTCCCTCCGAGGGCGTCGGAAACACCATATATTTT. Translated: CASSPSEGVGNTIYF. Together with reference TRBV19 and TRBJ1-3, the CDR3 gives the full variable domain: DGGITQSPKYLFRKEGQNVTLSCEQNLNHDAMYWYRQDPGQGLRLIYYSQIVNDFQKGDIAEGYSVSREKKESFPLTVTSAQKNPTAFYLCASSPSEGVGNTIYFGEGSWLTVV.